Listed below are T cell receptor beta chains from one sample, sequenced in a study of siplizumab effects on memory and regulatory T cells. The method was immunoSEQ multiplex PCR; TCRdb's version includes in-frame clones alone and lacks a portion of them. This sample yields roughly 100,000 clones, of which under 95% are seen a single time; 0.32% belongs to the top ten. The sequencing sample was made of CD4+ T cells sorted from blood. All receptors come from a human donor in good health. Both conserved end residues are part of each CDR3. A D gene is named only where the DNA matches it firmly. The listing skips clone size in some rows; elsewhere it reads once, few, many or a size class.

J gene: TRBJ1-2
clone size: NA
D gene: NA
V gene: TRBV5-6
CDR3 DNA: TGTGCCAGCAGCAAGCTTTCGAGCCCTAACTATGGCTACACCTTC
CDR3 protein: CASSKLSSPNYGYTF

J gene: TRBJ2-7
clone size: NA
D gene: NA
V gene: TRBV6-1
CDR3 DNA: TGTGCCAGCAGTGTGGGGGTAACCGAGCAGTACTTC
CDR3 protein: CASSVGVTEQYF

J gene: TRBJ2-3
clone size: NA
D gene: NA
V gene: TRBV6-6
CDR3 DNA: TGTGCCAGCAGTTACTCTAAGCGGAGGGGTTTT
CDR3 protein: CASSYSKRRGF

J gene: TRBJ1-1
clone size: NA
D gene: NA
V gene: TRBV10-3
CDR3 DNA: TGTGCCATCAGTGACCCCGACAGTCTGGGGAAAGAGAACACTGAAGCTTTCTTT
CDR3 protein: CAISDPDSLGKENTEAFF

J gene: TRBJ2-1
clone size: NA
D gene: NA
V gene: TRBV6-1
CDR3 DNA: TGTGCCAGCAGTGAAAAACCGAGCTCCTACAATGAGCAGTTCTTC
CDR3 protein: CASSEKPSSYNEQFF

J gene: TRBJ1-3
clone size: NA
D gene: NA
V gene: TRBV19
CDR3 DNA: TGTGCCAGTAACCGGGCCCCAGGAGCTGGAAACACCATATATTTT
CDR3 protein: CASNRAPGAGNTIYF

J gene: TRBJ2-7
clone size: NA
D gene: NA
V gene: TRBV6-5
CDR3 DNA: TGTGCCAGCAGTTACTCGAGGGCTAGAGAGTACGAGCAGTACTTC
CDR3 protein: CASSYSRAREYEQYF

J gene: TRBJ1-5
clone size: NA
D gene: TRBD1
V gene: TRBV10-3
CDR3 DNA: TGTGCCATCAGTAACGCCGGGACAGGGAACAATCAGCCCCAGCATTTT
CDR3 protein: CAISNAGTGNNQPQHF

J gene: TRBJ2-3
clone size: NA
D gene: NA
V gene: TRBV5-4
CDR3 DNA: TGTGCCAGCAGCCCCTCTCGGGGGGCGAGGACAGATACGCAGTATTTT
CDR3 protein: CASSPSRGARTDTQYF

J gene: TRBJ1-5
clone size: NA
D gene: NA
V gene: TRBV30
CDR3 DNA: TGTGCCTGGAGTAATCAGCAAAATCAGCCCCAGCATTTT
CDR3 protein: CAWSNQQNQPQHF

J gene: TRBJ2-6
clone size: NA
D gene: TRBD2
V gene: TRBV9
CDR3 DNA: TGTGCCAGCAGCCGCGGGGGCTCTGGGGCCAACGTCCTGACTTTC
CDR3 protein: CASSRGGSGANVLTF

J gene: TRBJ1-2
clone size: NA
D gene: NA
V gene: TRBV7-8
CDR3 DNA: TGTGCCAGCAGCTTAGGCAGTCGTGGCTACACCTTC
CDR3 protein: CASSLGSRGYTF

J gene: TRBJ2-4
clone size: few
D gene: TRBD1
V gene: TRBV5-6
CDR3 DNA: TGTGCCAGCAGCCCCAGGACAGGGGGGAACATTCAGTACTTC
CDR3 protein: CASSPRTGGNIQYF

J gene: TRBJ2-1
clone size: NA
D gene: TRBD2
V gene: TRBV27
CDR3 DNA: TGTGCCAGTAGCGGGAGGGCGTACAATGAGCAGTTCTTC
CDR3 protein: CASSGRAYNEQFF

J gene: TRBJ2-7
clone size: NA
D gene: NA
V gene: TRBV9
CDR3 DNA: TGTGCCAGCAGCGTATCAGGACAGCGATCCTACGAGCAGTACTTC
CDR3 protein: CASSVSGQRSYEQYF

J gene: TRBJ2-5
clone size: NA
D gene: NA
V gene: TRBV7-9
CDR3 DNA: TGTGCCAGCAGCGGACGGACGCAAGAGACCCAGTACTTC
CDR3 protein: CASSGRTQETQYF

J gene: TRBJ1-1
clone size: NA
D gene: TRBD1
V gene: TRBV7-9
CDR3 DNA: TGTGCCAGCAGCCCCCGGGACAGGGTTGACACTGAAGCTTTCTTT
CDR3 protein: CASSPRDRVDTEAFF

J gene: TRBJ1-6
clone size: NA
D gene: NA
V gene: TRBV30
CDR3 DNA: TGTGCCTGGGAACAAAAGACACGTTTTCCATATAATTCACCCCTCCACTTT
CDR3 protein: CAWEQKTRFPYNSPLHF

J gene: TRBJ1-1
clone size: NA
D gene: NA
V gene: TRBV19
CDR3 DNA: TGTGCCAGTTCAAGGGGCGTTCTCACTGAAGCTTTCTTT
CDR3 protein: CASSRGVLTEAFF

J gene: TRBJ1-1
clone size: NA
D gene: TRBD1
V gene: TRBV28
CDR3 DNA: TGTGCCAGCAGCCTCGGGACAGGGATGACTGAAGCTTTCTTT
CDR3 protein: CASSLGTGMTEAFF

J gene: TRBJ1-2
clone size: NA
D gene: NA
V gene: TRBV6-1
CDR3 DNA: TGTGCCAGCAGTGCCGGGTTAGGCTACACCTTC
CDR3 protein: CASSAGLGYTF

J gene: TRBJ2-3
clone size: NA
D gene: TRBD2
V gene: TRBV5-1
CDR3 DNA: TGCGCCAGCAGCCCCGGGACTAGCGGGAGGGCCACAGATACGCAGTATTTT
CDR3 protein: CASSPGTSGRATDTQYF

J gene: TRBJ1-5
clone size: NA
D gene: NA
V gene: TRBV5-6
CDR3 DNA: TGTGCCAGCAGCCCCCAGGGAGATCAGCCCCAGCATTTT
CDR3 protein: CASSPQGDQPQHF

J gene: TRBJ2-3
clone size: NA
D gene: TRBD2
V gene: TRBV2
CDR3 DNA: TGTGCCAGCGCCATCGGATCGGCGGGAGGTGCAGATACGCAGTATTTT
CDR3 protein: CASAIGSAGGADTQYF

J gene: TRBJ2-2
clone size: NA
D gene: NA
V gene: TRBV29-1
CDR3 DNA: TGCAGCACAGACTGGCGCACCGGGGAGCTGTTTTTT
CDR3 protein: CSTDWRTGELFF

J gene: TRBJ2-1
clone size: NA
D gene: NA
V gene: TRBV27
CDR3 DNA: TGTGCCAGCAGCGACTACAATGAGCAGTTCTTC
CDR3 protein: CASSDYNEQFF

J gene: TRBJ2-1
clone size: NA
D gene: TRBD2
V gene: TRBV18
CDR3 DNA: TGTGCCAGCTCACCACGGCGGGGGGGGTACAATGAGCAGTTCTTC
CDR3 protein: CASSPRRGGYNEQFF

J gene: TRBJ1-1
clone size: NA
D gene: NA
V gene: TRBV5-6
CDR3 DNA: TGTGCCAGCAGCTTGGTAGCCAGGACGACTGAAGCTTTCTTT
CDR3 protein: CASSLVARTTEAFF

J gene: TRBJ1-1
clone size: NA
D gene: NA
V gene: TRBV5-1
CDR3 DNA: TGCGCCAGCCGGGAACACCTACGAGGTGAAGCTTTCTTT
CDR3 protein: CASREHLRGEAFF

J gene: TRBJ2-1
clone size: NA
D gene: TRBD2
V gene: TRBV7-3
CDR3 DNA: TGTGCCAGCAGCTTAGCCGGACTAGCGGGGGGGAATAATGAGCAGTTCTTC
CDR3 protein: CASSLAGLAGGNNEQFF

J gene: TRBJ2-7
clone size: NA
D gene: NA
V gene: TRBV29-1
CDR3 DNA: TGCAGCGTTAAACTTAGCTCCTACGAGCAGTACTTC
CDR3 protein: CSVKLSSYEQYF

J gene: TRBJ2-7
clone size: NA
D gene: NA
V gene: TRBV5-4
CDR3 DNA: TGTGCCAGCAGCCGAGGGACCGGCGGGCCGGCCTACGAGCAGTACTTC
CDR3 protein: CASSRGTGGPAYEQYF

J gene: TRBJ2-2
clone size: NA
D gene: TRBD1
V gene: TRBV4-1
CDR3 DNA: TGCGCCAGCAGCCAAGAGAGGGACAGGGGGCCTACCGGGGAGCTGTTTTTT
CDR3 protein: CASSQERDRGPTGELFF

J gene: TRBJ1-2
clone size: NA
D gene: NA
V gene: TRBV6-5
CDR3 DNA: TGTGCCAGCAGCCGGGAGAATGGAGGCTACACCTTC
CDR3 protein: CASSRENGGYTF

J gene: TRBJ1-6
clone size: NA
D gene: NA
V gene: TRBV18
CDR3 DNA: TGTGCCAGCTCACCAAGTACGGGAGAGAATTCACCCCTCCACTTT
CDR3 protein: CASSPSTGENSPLHF

J gene: TRBJ2-1
clone size: NA
D gene: TRBD2
V gene: TRBV5-1
CDR3 DNA: TGCGCCAGCAGCTTGTCACCGGGAGGGGGGAGCGACAATGAGCAGTTCTTC
CDR3 protein: CASSLSPGGGSDNEQFF

J gene: TRBJ2-6
clone size: NA
D gene: NA
V gene: TRBV7-2
CDR3 DNA: TGTGCCAGCGGCCCTTGGGGTCTGAGCTCTGGGGCCAACGTCCTGACTTTC
CDR3 protein: CASGPWGLSSGANVLTF

J gene: TRBJ2-3
clone size: once
D gene: NA
V gene: TRBV18
CDR3 DNA: TGTGCCAGCTCACCTGCGGTAGATACGCAGTATTTT
CDR3 protein: CASSPAVDTQYF

J gene: TRBJ2-1
clone size: NA
D gene: NA
V gene: TRBV15
CDR3 DNA: TGTGCCACCAGCAGAGATTTGGGCAGGGGAGGCTACAATGAGCAGTTCTTC
CDR3 protein: CATSRDLGRGGYNEQFF

J gene: TRBJ1-5
clone size: once
D gene: NA
V gene: TRBV7-2
CDR3 DNA: TGTGCCAGCAGCTTATCCCGACAGGACTATAGCAATCAGCCCCAGCATTTT
CDR3 protein: CASSLSRQDYSNQPQHF

J gene: TRBJ2-3
clone size: NA
D gene: TRBD2
V gene: TRBV9
CDR3 DNA: TGTGCCAGCAGCGTAGCTACTGAGCGGGGCCATACGCAGTATTTT
CDR3 protein: CASSVATERGHTQYF

J gene: TRBJ2-3
clone size: NA
D gene: TRBD2
V gene: TRBV5-1
CDR3 DNA: TGCGCCAGCGGGAGGGCTATCACAGATACGCAGTATTTT
CDR3 protein: CASGRAITDTQYF

J gene: TRBJ2-3
clone size: NA
D gene: NA
V gene: TRBV5-1
CDR3 DNA: TGCGCCAGCAGCTTGGTGTTAGCGGGCACAGATACGCAGTATTTT
CDR3 protein: CASSLVLAGTDTQYF

J gene: TRBJ2-2
clone size: NA
D gene: TRBD1
V gene: TRBV19
CDR3 DNA: TGTGCCAGTAGTTCAACCGGGACAGGGTTCACCGGGGAGCTGTTTTTT
CDR3 protein: CASSSTGTGFTGELFF

J gene: TRBJ2-5
clone size: NA
D gene: NA
V gene: TRBV2
CDR3 DNA: TGTGCCAGCAGGGATGCCCCCGGCGCGGGTGCGTCGGGGACCCAGTACTTC
CDR3 protein: CASRDAPGAGASGTQYF

J gene: TRBJ2-1
clone size: NA
D gene: TRBD2
V gene: TRBV11-3
CDR3 DNA: TGTGCCAGCAGCTCAACTAGCGGCTACAATGAGCAGTTCTTC
CDR3 protein: CASSSTSGYNEQFF

J gene: TRBJ1-4
clone size: NA
D gene: NA
V gene: TRBV7-9
CDR3 DNA: TGTGCCAGCAGCTTAGGTGCAACTAATGAAAAACTGTTTTTT
CDR3 protein: CASSLGATNEKLFF

J gene: TRBJ2-3
clone size: NA
D gene: NA
V gene: TRBV18
CDR3 DNA: TGTGCCAGCTCACCACGGGGCGGGTCCCAGGATACGCAGTATTTT
CDR3 protein: CASSPRGGSQDTQYF

J gene: TRBJ2-5
clone size: NA
D gene: NA
V gene: TRBV15
CDR3 DNA: TGTGCCACCAGCAGAGATCCCGGGGGACGGGAGACCCAGTACTTC
CDR3 protein: CATSRDPGGRETQYF

J gene: TRBJ1-3
clone size: once
D gene: NA
V gene: TRBV5-1
CDR3 DNA: TGCGCCAGCAGCTTGACGCCGGTCTCTGGAAACACCATATATTTT
CDR3 protein: CASSLTPVSGNTIYF

J gene: TRBJ2-5
clone size: NA
D gene: NA
V gene: TRBV18
CDR3 DNA: TGTGCCAGCTCATTTCTCGCCCTCGGGGGAACCGGAGAGACCCAGTACTTC
CDR3 protein: CASSFLALGGTGETQYF

J gene: TRBJ2-5
clone size: NA
D gene: NA
V gene: TRBV7-2
CDR3 DNA: TGTGCCAGCAGCTTAGTGGGGGAGACCCAGTACTTC
CDR3 protein: CASSLVGETQYF

J gene: TRBJ2-1
clone size: NA
D gene: TRBD2
V gene: TRBV7-2
CDR3 DNA: TGTGCCAGCAGCTCTCAGCGGGGGGCCCACGAGCAGTTCTTC
CDR3 protein: CASSSQRGAHEQFF